This T cell receptor (beta chain) was profiled in a study of cytomegalovirus exposure and HLA in healthy donors. J was trimmed by 0 bases and V by 6 bases; bases with no gene match: 6. The CDR3 runs to 16 residues. Germline CDR1 and CDR2: ENHRY and SYGVKD. Both 60 Vbeta primers and 13 Jbeta primers went into the PCR. TCRdb's table, derived via immunoSEQ multiplex PCR, lists solely in-frame clones and lacks some. The top ten hold about 4.5% of the sample, which has fewer than 150,000 clones, over 75% seen once. Material: PBMCs. This TCR was sampled from a man between 25 and 39 years old in good health. The genes are TRBV10-3 and TRBJ2-2, with TRBD2 identical over 8 bases. The CDR3 is CAISPGLGANTGELFF. CDR3 in DNA: TGTGCCATCAGCCCGGGACTAGGGGCGAACACCGGGGAGCTGTTTTTT.